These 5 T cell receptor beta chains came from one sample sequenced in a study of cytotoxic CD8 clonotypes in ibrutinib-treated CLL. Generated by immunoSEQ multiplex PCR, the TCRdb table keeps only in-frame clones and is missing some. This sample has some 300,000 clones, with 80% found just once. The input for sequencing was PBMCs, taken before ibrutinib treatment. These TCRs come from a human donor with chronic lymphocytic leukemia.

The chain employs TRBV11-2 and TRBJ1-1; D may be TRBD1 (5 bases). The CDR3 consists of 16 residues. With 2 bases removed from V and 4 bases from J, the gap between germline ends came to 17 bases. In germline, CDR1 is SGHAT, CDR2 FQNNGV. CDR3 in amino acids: CASSLSVPGPGTEAFF. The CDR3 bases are TGTGCCAGCAGCTTAAGTGTACCGGGACCGGGCACTGAAGCTTTCTTT.

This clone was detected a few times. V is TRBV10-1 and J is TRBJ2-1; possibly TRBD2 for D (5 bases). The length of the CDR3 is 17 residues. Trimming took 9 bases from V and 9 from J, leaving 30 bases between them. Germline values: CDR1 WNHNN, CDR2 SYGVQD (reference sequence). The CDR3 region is CASKTLLLAIVAGEQFF. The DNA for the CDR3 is TGCGCCAGTAAAACCCTCCTCCTTGCCATTGTTGCGGGTGAGCAGTTCTTC.

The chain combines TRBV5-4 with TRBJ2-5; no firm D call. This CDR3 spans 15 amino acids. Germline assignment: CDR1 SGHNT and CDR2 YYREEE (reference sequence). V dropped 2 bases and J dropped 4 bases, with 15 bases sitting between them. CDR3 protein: CASSLLTGRGETQYF. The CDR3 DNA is TGTGCCAGCAGCTTACTTACTGGAAGAGGAGAGACCCAGTACTTC.

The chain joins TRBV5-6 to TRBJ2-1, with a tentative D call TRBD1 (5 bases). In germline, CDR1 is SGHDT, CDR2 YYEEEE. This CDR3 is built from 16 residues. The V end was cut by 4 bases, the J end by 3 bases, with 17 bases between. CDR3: CASSALRGPYYNEQFF. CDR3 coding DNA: TGTGCCAGCAGCGCCCTTAGGGGCCCCTACTACAATGAGCAGTTCTTC. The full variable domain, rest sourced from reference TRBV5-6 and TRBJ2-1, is DAGVTQSPTHLIKTRGQQVTLRCSPKSGHDTVSWYQQALGQGPQFIFQYYEEEERQRGNFPDRFSGHQFPNYSSELNVNALLLGDSALYLCASSALRGPYYNEQFFGPGTRLTVL.

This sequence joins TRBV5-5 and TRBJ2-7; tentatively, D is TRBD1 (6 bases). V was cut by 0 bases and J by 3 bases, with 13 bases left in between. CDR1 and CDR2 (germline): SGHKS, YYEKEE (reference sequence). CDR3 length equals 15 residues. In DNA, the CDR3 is TGTGCCAGCAGCTTGGCTGGGGGCCTGGGCTACGAGCAGTACTTC. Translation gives CASSLAGGLGYEQYF.